The 24 T cell receptor beta chains reported below all come from one sample, sequenced in a study of Graves' ophthalmopathy and Graves' hyperthyroidism. The study amplified TCR beta CDR3 regions using RNA transcripts. Investigators did first-round RT-PCR with HTBI primers, then second-round multiplex PCR. MiXCR, applied by TCRdb to the multiplex PCR reads, yields one record per CDR3 protein. The profile covers about 1.2 million distinct CDR3 sequences, with around a third appearing a single time and 11% taken by the ten largest. Sequenced: peripheral blood or thyroid tissue (not recorded which). All receptors come from an adult man with Graves' hyperthyroidism.

The table lists this clonotype with many counts. At one boundary the junction diverges from the germline segment, which might be a read error. The CDR3 region has the DNA TGCAGCGTTAAAGAACCGGGAAATCAGCCCCAGCATTTT. Amino acids: CSVKEPGNQPQHF. The rearrangement links TRBV29-1 to TRBJ1-5; D is ambiguous. This CDR3 is built from 13 residues. CDR1 is SQVTM, CDR2 ANQGSEA, per germline.

The chain has TRBV11-2 and TRBJ1-1; 10 bases match TRBD1. V was pared by 5 bases and J by 11 bases, with 2 bases of the junction left unmatched. The CDR3 spans 11 residues. CDR1 is SGHAT, CDR2 FQNNGV, per germline. CDR3 loop: CASSRGQGAFF. The CDR3 DNA reads TGTGCCAGCAGCAGGGGACAGGGGGCTTTCTTT.

This clonotype turned up a few times. The V call is TRBV7-9, the J call TRBJ2-3; D remains unclear. Germline V CDR1 and CDR2: SEHNR, FQNEAQ (reference sequence). The V and J ends lost 3 bases and 2 bases respectively, with 9 bases between them. The CDR3 extends over 14 amino acids. The CDR3 protein is CASSFRQPTDTQYF. CDR3 bases: TGTGCCAGCAGCTTTCGGCAGCCCACAGATACGCAGTATTTT.

A few counts support this clonotype. The rearrangement links TRBV7-9 to TRBJ2-6; D remains unclear. This CDR3 comprises 14 residues. V was pared by 10 bases and J by 3 bases, with 13 bases between. Germline values: CDR1 SEHNR, CDR2 FQNEAQ (reference sequence). The CDR3 DNA reads as TGTGCCACACGCCCGGGTTATGGGGCCAACGTCCTGACTTTC. Encoded protein: CATRPGYGANVLTF.

CDR3 loop: CATSGGADSPLHF. CDR3 sequence (DNA): TGTGCCACCAGTGGGGGGGCAGATTCACCCCTCCACTTT. The V call is TRBV24-1, the J call TRBJ1-6, with a tentative D call TRBD1 (6 bases). Trimming took off 5 bases at V and 8 bases at J, with 9 bases between the two ends. The germline gives CDR1 KGHDR, CDR2 SFDVKD. The CDR3 extends over 13 amino acids.

This clonotype has at least ten counts. The chain carries TRBV25-1 and TRBJ2-5, with 8 bases fitting TRBD2. The J segment lost 2 bases and the V segment lost 4 bases, leaving 9 bases of the junction unmatched. CDR3 length: 16 amino acids. In germline, CDR1 is MGHDK, CDR2 SYGVNS. CDR3 amino acids: CASSALGAGGQETQYF. CDR3 nucleotides: TGTGCCAGCAGTGCCCTGGGGGCGGGAGGACAAGAGACCCAGTACTTC. Variable domain in full (rest from reference TRBV25-1 and TRBJ2-5): EADIYQTPRYLVIGTGKKITLECSQTMGHDKMYWYQQDPGMELHLIHYSYGVNSTEKGDLSSESTVSRIRTEHFPLTLESARPSHTSQYLCASSALGAGGQETQYFGPGTRLLVL.

This clonotype has just a few counts. The rearrangement uses TRBV2 and TRBJ2-7; no definite D call. The CDR3 loop spans 11 amino acids. The V gene's germline CDR1 is SNHLY and CDR2 FYNNEI. V was shortened by 8 bases and J by 3 bases, with 8 bases between the two germline ends. CDR3 nucleotides: TGTGCCAGCCTCTATTACTACGAGCAGTACTTC. Translated: CASLYYYEQYF. Full variable domain (rest looked up from reference TRBV2 and TRBJ2-7): EPEVTQTPSHQVTQMGQEVILRCVPISNHLYFYWYRQILGQKVEFLVSFYNNEISEKSEIFDDQFSVERPDGSNFTLKIRSTKLEDSAMYFCASLYYYEQYFGPGTRLTVT.

This clonotype was seen ten or more times. The chain is built from TRBV29-1 and TRBJ2-5; no reliable D call. V lost 8 bases and J lost 0, with 4 bases in between. Germline V CDR1 and CDR2: SQVTM, ANQGSEA. This CDR3 contains 10 residues. The CDR3 DNA reads as TGCAGCATTTACCAAGAGACCCAGTACTTC. Translated, it gives CSIYQETQYF.

The rearrangement uses TRBV4-3 and TRBJ2-7; the match to TRBD1 covers 7 bases. CDR3 length: 15 amino acids. V was pared by 0 bases and J by 2 bases, with 4 bases of the junction left unmatched. Germline CDR1 reads LGHNA; CDR2 reads YSLEER. The CDR3 sequence: CASSQDLRGPYEQYF. In DNA form, the CDR3 reads TGCGCCAGCAGCCAAGACTTAAGGGGGCCCTACGAGCAGTACTTC.

The chain couples TRBV7-2 to TRBJ1-2; TRBD1 matches at 7 bases. The ends lost 5 bases at V and 12 bases at J; junction bases unmatched: 6. CDR3 length: 11 amino acids. Germline-derived CDR1 and CDR2 are SGHTA and FQGNSA. The CDR3 coding sequence is TGTGCCAGCAGCATTCCAGGGGGGCACACCTTC. It encodes CASSIPGGHTF. Full variable domain (missing parts from reference TRBV7-2 and TRBJ1-2): GAGVSQSPSNKVTEKGKDVELRCDPISGHTALYWYRQSLGQGLEFLIYFQGNSAPDKSGLPSDRFSAERTGGSVSTLTIQRTQQEDSAVYLCASSIPGGHTFGSGTRLTVV.

This clonotype showed up many times. The rearrangement links TRBV4-1 to TRBJ1-2, with D perhaps TRBD1 (6 bases). V was pared by 3 bases and J by 3 bases, with 11 bases between. CDR3 length equals 14 residues. Germline-derived CDR1 and CDR2 are MGHRA and YSYEKL. The CDR3 region is CASSQAGADYGYTF. CDR3 nucleotide sequence: TGCGCCAGCAGCCAGGCAGGGGCGGACTATGGCTACACCTTC.

Worth noting for this clonotype: Its ends do not fully match the called genes, so a read error is possible. V gene TRBV20-1 combines with J gene TRBJ2-7; 7 nucleotides line up with TRBD1. Germline CDR1 is DFQATT and CDR2 is SNEGSKA (reference sequence). The CDR3 sequence is 16 residues long. The CDR3 sequence is CSARVVRGLVGYGQYF. As DNA, the CDR3 is TGCAGTGCTAGAGTGGTAAGGGGGCTAGTTGGCTACGGGCAGTACTTC.

This clonotype was seen a few times. The genes are TRBV7-8 and TRBJ1-1, with unresolved D. Germline V lookup: CDR1 SGHVS, CDR2 FQNEAQ. The CDR3 consists of 15 residues. V lost 1 base and J lost 3, with 12 bases in between. CDR3 DNA sequence: TGTGCCAGCAGCTTAGGCCTCCGGAGGGACACTGAAGCTTTCTTT. Protein product: CASSLGLRRDTEAFF.

In regard to this clonotype: A much larger clone differs from this one at a single base, so this may be a read error. The J gene is TRBJ2-5, the V gene TRBV2, with 8 bases identical to TRBD2. Germline assignment: CDR1 SNHLY and CDR2 FYNNEI. Trimming took 7 bases from V and 5 from J; bases not matched to a gene: 15. The CDR3 covers 16 residues. CDR3 in DNA: TGTGCCAGCAAACTGACTTCGGGTAGCGGGACGGAGACCCAGTACTTC. Residues: CASKLTSGSGTETQYF.

The chain is built from TRBV11-2 and TRBJ1-6; the D gene is possibly TRBD1 (5 bases). CDR1 SGHAT and CDR2 FQNNGV come from the germline V gene. The CDR3 totals 17 residues. V dropped 6 bases and J dropped 10 bases, with 25 bases sitting between them. CDR3 loop: CASRISGFGRDESPLHF. Written as DNA, the CDR3 is TGTGCCAGCAGGATCTCAGGGTTTGGCAGGGACGAATCACCCCTCCACTTT.

The gene calls are TRBV9 and TRBJ2-6; the D gene is possibly TRBD2 (6 bases). Trimming stripped 4 bases from V and 3 bases from J, with 17 bases between. The CDR3 sequence is 17 residues long. Germline assignment: CDR1 SGDLS and CDR2 YYNGEE. The CDR3 is CASSRGRRGSGANVLTF. The DNA of the CDR3 is TGTGCCAGCAGCAGGGGACGGAGGGGAAGTGGGGCCAACGTCCTGACTTTC.

This clonotype came up many times. DNA of the CDR3: TGCGCCAGCAGCCAAAGGAGGTATACCGGGGAGCTGTTTTTT. Translated, it gives CASSQRRYTGELFF. This rearrangement joins TRBV4-1 to TRBJ2-2, with TRBD2 as a possible D gene (5 bases). Germline V CDR1 and CDR2: MGHRA, YSYEKL. The length of the CDR3 is 14 residues. V was trimmed by 2 bases and J by 5 bases, leaving 9 bases between them.

This clonotype was detected only a few times. The chain carries TRBV29-1 and TRBJ1-1, with D perhaps matching TRBD1 (6 bases). The V gene's germline CDR1 is SQVTM and CDR2 ANQGSEA. V was trimmed by 2 bases and J by 3 bases, leaving 13 bases between them. The CDR3 is made up of 14 amino acids. CDR3 DNA sequence: TGCAGCGTTGAAAGGGGGGTGTGGGACACTGAAGCTTTCTTT. Translated: CSVERGVWDTEAFF.

This clonotype came up many times. This chain's CDR3 is CASRVQGVGIEAFF. CDR3 nucleotides: TGTGCCAGCAGGGTGCAGGGGGTCGGAATTGAAGCTTTCTTT. This sequence joins TRBV2 and TRBJ1-1; 7 bases are a match to TRBD1. Germline assignment: CDR1 SNHLY and CDR2 FYNNEI. Trimming removed 6 bases from V and 7 bases from J; junction bases left unmatched: 11. The CDR3 runs 14 residues.

The chain couples TRBV7-7 to TRBJ2-7; the match to TRBD1 covers 12 bases. The CDR3 is 16 residues long. Unmatched junction bases numbered 12, after V lost 5 bases and J lost 7 bases. Germline CDR1 SSHAT, CDR2 FNYEAQ (reference sequence). The CDR3 sequence: CASSTDGTGGFDEQYF. The CDR3 nucleotides are TGTGCCAGCAGCACAGACGGGACAGGGGGCTTCGATGAGCAGTACTTC.

This clonotype was seen many times. The V and J genes are TRBV24-1 and TRBJ2-5, with D tentatively TRBD1 (6 bases). V was pared by 6 bases and J by 4 bases, with 17 bases between. The CDR3 runs 15 residues. CDR1 and CDR2 from the germline V gene are KGHDR and SFDVKD. The DNA for the CDR3 is TGTGCCACCAGTTCCAACAGGGCCAGGGGAGAGACCCAGTACTTC. It yields the protein CATSSNRARGETQYF.

This clonotype was seen just once. This could be a read error, since a much larger clone is one nucleotide away. The chain joins TRBV20-1 to TRBJ1-2; no reliable D call. CDR3 length: 14 residues. The germline V gene encodes CDR1 DFQATT and CDR2 SNEGSKA (reference sequence). Trimming removed 3 bases from V and 7 bases from J, with 18 bases in between. This CDR3 reads CSASGVEGYSGYTF. CDR3 nucleotide sequence: TGCAGTGCTAGTGGAGTGGAGGGTTACTCTGGCTACACCTTC.

In its sample, this clonotype was seen many times. The V and J genes are TRBV15 and TRBJ1-1; perhaps TRBD1 as D (6 bases). Germline V gene lookup returns CDR1 LNHNV and CDR2 YYDKDF (reference sequence). V dropped 6 bases and J dropped 3 bases, with 20 bases sitting between them. The CDR3 spans 16 residues. The CDR3 bases are TGTGCCACCAGTCCCACCCCCGACAGGAGGGACACTGAAGCTTTCTTT. Its translation is CATSPTPDRRDTEAFF.

The chain carries TRBV7-2 and TRBJ1-5, with a weak D call TRBD1 (6 bases). The CDR3 is made up of 14 amino acids. The V end was cut by 6 bases, the J end by 3 bases, with 12 bases between. Germline-derived CDR1 and CDR2 are SGHTA and FQGNSA. CDR3 sequence (DNA): TGTGCCAGCAGGTCTGGGGGGGCCAATCAGCCCCAGCATTTT. Protein product: CASRSGGANQPQHF.